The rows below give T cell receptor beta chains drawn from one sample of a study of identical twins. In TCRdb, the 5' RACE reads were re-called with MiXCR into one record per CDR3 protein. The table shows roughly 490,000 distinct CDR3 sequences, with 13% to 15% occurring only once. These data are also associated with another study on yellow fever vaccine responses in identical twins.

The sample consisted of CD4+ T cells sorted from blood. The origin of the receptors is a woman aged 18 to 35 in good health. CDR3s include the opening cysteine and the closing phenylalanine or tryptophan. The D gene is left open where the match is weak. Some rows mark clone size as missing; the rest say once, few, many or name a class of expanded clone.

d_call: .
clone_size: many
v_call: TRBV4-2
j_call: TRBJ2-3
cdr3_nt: TGTGCCAGCAGCCAAGACCCCTCTGGGGAATATACGCAGTATTTT
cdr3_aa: CASSQDPSGEYTQYF

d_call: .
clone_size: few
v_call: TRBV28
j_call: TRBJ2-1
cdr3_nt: TGTGCCAGCACCCCACAGGGCCAGCCTGAGCAGTTCTTC
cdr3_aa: CASTPQGQPEQFF

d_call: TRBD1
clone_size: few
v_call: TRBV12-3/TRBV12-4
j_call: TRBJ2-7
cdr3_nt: TGTGCCAGCAGTTTCGACAGGGCCTCCTACGAGCAGTACTTC
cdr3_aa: CASSFDRASYEQYF

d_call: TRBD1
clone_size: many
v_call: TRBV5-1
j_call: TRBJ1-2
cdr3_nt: TGCGCCAGCAGCGAAGCACAGGGGGGCTACACCTTC
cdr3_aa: CASSEAQGGYTF

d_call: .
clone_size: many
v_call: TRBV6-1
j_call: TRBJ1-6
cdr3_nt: TGTGCCAGCAGCATGACAGTTAATAGGCCCCTCCACTTT
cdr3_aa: CASSMTVNRPLHF

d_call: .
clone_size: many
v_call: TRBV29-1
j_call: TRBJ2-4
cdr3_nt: TGCAGCGTTGGTAGCGGTTCGGACATTCAGTACTTC
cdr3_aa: CSVGSGSDIQYF

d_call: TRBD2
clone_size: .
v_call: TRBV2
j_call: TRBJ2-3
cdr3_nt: TGTGCCAGGTCACCGGGAGGCTGGGAAGATACGCAGTATTTT
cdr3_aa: CARSPGGWEDTQYF

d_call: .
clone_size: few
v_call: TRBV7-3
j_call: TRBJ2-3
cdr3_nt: TGTGCCAGCAGCTTTTTTGGAGGGACAGATACGCAGTATTTT
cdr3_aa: CASSFFGGTDTQYF

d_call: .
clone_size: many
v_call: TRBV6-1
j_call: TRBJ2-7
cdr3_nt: TGTGCCAGCAGGAGGGGGGGCGCGTCCGAGCAGTACTTC
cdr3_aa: CASRRGGASEQYF

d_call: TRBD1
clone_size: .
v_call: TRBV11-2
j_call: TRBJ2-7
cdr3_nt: TGTGCCAGCGCCAACCGGGACAGGGGGCGAGAGCAGTACTTC
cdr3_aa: CASANRDRGREQYF

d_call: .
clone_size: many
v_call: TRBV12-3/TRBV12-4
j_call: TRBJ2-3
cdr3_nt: TGTGCCAGCAGTTTCTCGTTGATGGCGGAGGGCACAGATACGCAGTATTTT
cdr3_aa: CASSFSLMAEGTDTQYF

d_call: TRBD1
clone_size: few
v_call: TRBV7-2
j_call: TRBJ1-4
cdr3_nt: TGTGCCAGCAGCTTTGGCAGGGGGAGTGAAAAACTGTTTTTT
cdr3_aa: CASSFGRGSEKLFF

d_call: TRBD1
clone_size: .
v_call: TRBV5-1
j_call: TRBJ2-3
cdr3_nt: TGCGCCAGCAGCCGAGGACAGGGCTCCATCACAGATACGCAGTATTTT
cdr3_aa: CASSRGQGSITDTQYF

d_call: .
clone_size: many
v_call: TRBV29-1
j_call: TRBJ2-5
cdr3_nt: TGCAGCGTTGTCTTCGGATTCCAAGAGACCCAGTACTTC
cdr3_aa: CSVVFGFQETQYF

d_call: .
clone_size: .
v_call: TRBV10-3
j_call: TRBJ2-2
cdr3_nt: TGTGCCATCACTTGGACAGTGAACACCGGGGAGCTGTTTTTT
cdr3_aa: CAITWTVNTGELFF

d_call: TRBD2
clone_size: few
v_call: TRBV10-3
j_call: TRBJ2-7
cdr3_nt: TGTGCCATCAGTGCCGCGGGACTAGCCTACGAGCAGTACTTC
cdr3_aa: CAISAAGLAYEQYF

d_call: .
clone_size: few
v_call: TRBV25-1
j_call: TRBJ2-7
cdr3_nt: TGTGCCAGCAGTGAGGAGGGCCTCAGCTCCTACGAGCAGTACTTC
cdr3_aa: CASSEEGLSSYEQYF

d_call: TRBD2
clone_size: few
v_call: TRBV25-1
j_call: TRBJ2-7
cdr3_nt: TGTGCCAGCAGTGAATTTCAGTCTAGCGGGGTAGACGAGCAGTACTTC
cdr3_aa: CASSEFQSSGVDEQYF

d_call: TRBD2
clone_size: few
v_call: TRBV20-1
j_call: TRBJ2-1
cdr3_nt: TGCAGTGCTCGACAGCGGGAGTGGTACAATGAGCAGTTCTTC
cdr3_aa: CSARQREWYNEQFF

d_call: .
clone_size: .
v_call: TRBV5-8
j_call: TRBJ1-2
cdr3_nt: TGTGCCAGCAGCCTAATCTCTTACTATGGCTACACCTTC
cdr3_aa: CASSLISYYGYTF

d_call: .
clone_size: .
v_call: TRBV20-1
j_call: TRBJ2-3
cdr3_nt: TGCAGTGCTAGCCTCCTGGTTGGAGATACGCAGTATTTT
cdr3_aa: CSASLLVGDTQYF

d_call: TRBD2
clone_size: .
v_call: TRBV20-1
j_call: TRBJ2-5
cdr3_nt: TGCAGTGTTGAGCAGCGGGGGCGGGAGACCCAGTACTTC
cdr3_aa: CSVEQRGRETQYF

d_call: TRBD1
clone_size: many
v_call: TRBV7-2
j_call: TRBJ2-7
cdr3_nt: TGTGCCAGCAGCTTCCTCAACCAGAGACAGGGGGCCTACGAGCAGTACTTC
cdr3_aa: CASSFLNQRQGAYEQYF

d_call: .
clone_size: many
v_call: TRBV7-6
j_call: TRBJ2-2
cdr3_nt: TGTGCCAGCAGCTTAGTGGGGACGAACACCGGGGAGCTGTTTTTT
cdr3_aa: CASSLVGTNTGELFF

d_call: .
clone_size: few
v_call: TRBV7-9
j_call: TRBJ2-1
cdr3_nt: TGTGCCAGCAGCTTAGCGGCAGGGAAGTACTACAATGAGCAGTTCTTC
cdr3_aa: CASSLAAGKYYNEQFF

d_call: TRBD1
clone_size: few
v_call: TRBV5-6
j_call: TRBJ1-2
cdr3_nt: TGTGCCAGCAGTTCCGGGGAGGGGGCTGATGGCTACACCTTC
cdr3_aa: CASSSGEGADGYTF